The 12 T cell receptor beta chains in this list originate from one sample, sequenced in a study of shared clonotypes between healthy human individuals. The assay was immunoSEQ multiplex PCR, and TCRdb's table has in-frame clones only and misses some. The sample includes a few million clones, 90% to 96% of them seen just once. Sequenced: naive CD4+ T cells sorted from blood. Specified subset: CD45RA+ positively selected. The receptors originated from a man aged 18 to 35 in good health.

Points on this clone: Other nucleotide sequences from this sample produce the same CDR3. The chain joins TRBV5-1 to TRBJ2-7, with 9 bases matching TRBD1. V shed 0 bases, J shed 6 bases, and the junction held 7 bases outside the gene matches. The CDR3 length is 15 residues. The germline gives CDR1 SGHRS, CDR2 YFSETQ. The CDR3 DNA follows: TGCGCCAGCAGCTTGGAGGGACAGGGAGGGGGCGAGCAGTACTTC. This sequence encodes CASSLEGQGGGEQYF.

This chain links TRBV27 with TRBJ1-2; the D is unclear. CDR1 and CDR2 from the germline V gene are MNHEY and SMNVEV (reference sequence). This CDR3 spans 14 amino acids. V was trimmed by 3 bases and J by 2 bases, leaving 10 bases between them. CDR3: CASSFGVFNYGYTF. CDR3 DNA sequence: TGTGCCAGCAGTTTCGGGGTATTCAACTATGGCTACACCTTC.

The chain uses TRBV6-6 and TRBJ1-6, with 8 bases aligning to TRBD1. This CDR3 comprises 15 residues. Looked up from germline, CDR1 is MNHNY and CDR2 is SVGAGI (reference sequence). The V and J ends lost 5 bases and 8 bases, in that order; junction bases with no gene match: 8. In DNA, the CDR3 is TGTGCCAGCAGTATAAGCGGACAGGGCGATTCACCCCTCCACTTT. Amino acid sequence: CASSISGQGDSPLHF.

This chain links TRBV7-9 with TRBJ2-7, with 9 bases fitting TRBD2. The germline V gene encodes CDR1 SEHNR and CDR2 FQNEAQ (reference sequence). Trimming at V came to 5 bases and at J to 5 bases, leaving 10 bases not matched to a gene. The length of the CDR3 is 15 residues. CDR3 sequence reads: CASSPGTSIIDEQYF. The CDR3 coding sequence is TGTGCCAGCAGCCCCGGGACTAGCATCATTGACGAGCAGTACTTC.

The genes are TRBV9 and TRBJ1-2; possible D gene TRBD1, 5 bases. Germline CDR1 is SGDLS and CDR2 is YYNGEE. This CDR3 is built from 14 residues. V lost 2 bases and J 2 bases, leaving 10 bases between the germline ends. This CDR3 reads CASSVRDSNYGYTF. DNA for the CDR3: TGTGCCAGCAGCGTCCGGGACTCCAACTATGGCTACACCTTC. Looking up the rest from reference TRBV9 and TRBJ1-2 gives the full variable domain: DSGVTQTPKHLITATGQRVTLRCSPRSGDLSVYWYQQSLDQGLQFLIQYYNGEERAKGNILERFSAQQFPDLHSELNLSSLELGDSALYFCASSVRDSNYGYTFGSGTRLTVV.

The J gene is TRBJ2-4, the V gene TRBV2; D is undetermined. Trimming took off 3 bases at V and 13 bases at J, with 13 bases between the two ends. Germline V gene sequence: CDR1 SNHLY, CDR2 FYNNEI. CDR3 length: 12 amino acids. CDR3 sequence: CASSDGVPSQYF. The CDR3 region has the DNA TGTGCCAGCAGTGATGGGGTCCCGAGCCAGTACTTC.

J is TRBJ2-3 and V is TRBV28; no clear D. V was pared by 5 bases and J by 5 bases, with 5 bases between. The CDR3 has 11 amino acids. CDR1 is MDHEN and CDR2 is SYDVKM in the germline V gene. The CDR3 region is CASSRKDTQYF. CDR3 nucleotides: TGTGCCAGCAGTAGGAAAGATACGCAGTATTTT.

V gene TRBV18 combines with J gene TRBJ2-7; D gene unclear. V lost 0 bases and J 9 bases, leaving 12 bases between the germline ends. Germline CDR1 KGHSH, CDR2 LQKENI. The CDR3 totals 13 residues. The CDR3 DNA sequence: TGTGCCAGCTCACCACCGGCAGAAAACCTGCAGTACTTC. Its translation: CASSPPAENLQYF.

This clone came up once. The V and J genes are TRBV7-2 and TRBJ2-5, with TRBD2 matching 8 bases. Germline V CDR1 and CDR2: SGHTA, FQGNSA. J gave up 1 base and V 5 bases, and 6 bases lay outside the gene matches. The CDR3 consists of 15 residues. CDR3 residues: CASSRNSGVQETQYF. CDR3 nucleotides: TGTGCCAGCAGCCGGAATAGCGGGGTCCAAGAGACCCAGTACTTC.

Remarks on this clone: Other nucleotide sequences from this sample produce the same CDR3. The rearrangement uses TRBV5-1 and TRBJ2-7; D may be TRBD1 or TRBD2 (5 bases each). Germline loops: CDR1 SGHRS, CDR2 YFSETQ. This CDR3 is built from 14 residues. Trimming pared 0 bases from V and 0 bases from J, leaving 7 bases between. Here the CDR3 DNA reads TGCGCCAGCAGCTTGGGGGGGAACTCCTACGAGCAGTACTTC. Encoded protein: CASSLGGNSYEQYF.

CDR3 sequence reads: CASSFDRKTGNTEAFF. The CDR3 coding sequence is TGTGCCAGCAGTTTTGACCGTAAAACCGGGAACACTGAAGCTTTCTTT. This chain links TRBV27 with TRBJ1-1; D call uncertain. The CDR3 totals 16 residues. Trimming shortened V by 3 bases and J by 1 base, and 15 bases separated the two germline ends. CDR1 and CDR2 (germline): MNHEY, SMNVEV (reference sequence).

The CDR3 nucleotides are TGTGCCAGCAGACCAGGAGGGTTAGTTAGTGAAGCTTTCTTT. This translates into CASRPGGLVSEAFF. The rearrangement uses TRBV27 and TRBJ1-1, with unresolved D. Germline CDR1 MNHEY, CDR2 SMNVEV (reference sequence). The CDR3 spans 14 residues. Trimming removed 6 bases from V and 7 bases from J, with 18 bases in between.